This TCR beta chain stems from a study of T cells in Graves' hyperthyroidism and ophthalmopathy. Study observations and caveats: A 13 V-J model separated ophthalmopathy from stable hyperthyroidism. Also found in blood were most expanded thyroid clonotypes above 0.001.

CDR1 is SGHTA, CDR2 FQGTGA, per germline. Counting both end residues, the CDR3 totals 20 amino acids. The TCR beta CDR3 regions underwent amplification using RNA transcripts as the source. The study used the HTBI primer set for a first-round RT-PCR of the TCR CDR3. MiXCR was run by TCRdb on the multiplex PCR reads, yielding one entry per CDR3 protein. The table shows 550,000 to 700,000 distinct CDR3 sequences, with about half occurring only once. As to this clonotype: Its antigen is not identified. It is unclear where the CDR3 begins or ends on the DNA, so no DNA is shown, and the CDR3 is as TCRdb lists it.

The source of this sequence is an adult woman with Graves' disease, either hyperthyroidism or ophthalmopathy (not recorded which). The chain couples TRBV7-3 to TRBJ1-1; TRBD1, the D gene given by the table, was not confirmed from the DNA. The sample was peripheral blood or thyroid tissue (not recorded which). The CDR3 spells CASSFYICSAPRTDYTEAFF.